This TCR beta chain stems from a study of blood T cell repertoires in COVID-19. Per the original data handling: The assay estimated nucleated cells by amplifying reference gene primers. Some clones are missing from TCRdb's copy, which holds only in-frame ones; the method was immunoSEQ multiplex PCR. For V, J and clone size, that table is used; D and trimming come from the DNA. Of 70,000 to 90,000 clones in the sample, around 88% were seen once. Sequenced: peripheral blood. The TCR was taken from a man aged 60 to 75 with acute or convalescent COVID-19.

CDR3 protein: CASKLRGFDTEAFF. CDR3 DNA sequence: TGTGCCAGCAAACTAAGGGGATTTGACACTGAAGCTTTCTTT. This chain links TRBV2 with TRBJ1-1; tentative D call: TRBD1 (5 bases). The CDR3 has 14 amino acids. V lost 7 bases, J lost 3 bases, and 15 bases lay in between. Germline V gene sequence: CDR1 SNHLY, CDR2 FYNNEI.